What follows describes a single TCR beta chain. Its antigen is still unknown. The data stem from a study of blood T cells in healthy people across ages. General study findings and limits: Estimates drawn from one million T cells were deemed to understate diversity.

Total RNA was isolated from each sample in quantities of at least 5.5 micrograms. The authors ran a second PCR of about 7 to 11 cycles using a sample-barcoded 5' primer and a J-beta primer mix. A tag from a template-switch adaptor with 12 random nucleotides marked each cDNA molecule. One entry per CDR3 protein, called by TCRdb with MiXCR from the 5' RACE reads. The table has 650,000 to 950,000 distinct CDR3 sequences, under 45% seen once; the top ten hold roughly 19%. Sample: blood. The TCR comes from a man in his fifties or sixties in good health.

The CDR3: CASRTSGGQVTGELFF. CDR3 in DNA: TGTGCCAGCCGGACTAGCGGGGGCCAAGTCACCGGGGAGCTGTTTTTT. The rearrangement joins TRBV6-5 to TRBJ2-2; 13 bases are a match to TRBD2. Trimming cost V 8 bases and J 4 bases; bases outside gene matches: 7. This CDR3 has 16 amino acids. Per germline, CDR1 MNHEY and CDR2 SVGAGI.